The T cell receptor beta chain under discussion was sequenced for a study of beta chain features in type 1 diabetes. There are 16 residues in the CDR3. Germline values: CDR1 SGHTA, CDR2 FQGNSA. With V trimmed by 3 bases and J by 1 base, 2 bases remained unmatched. This clone was seen more than once but under ten times. Its antigen is still unknown. Other DNA sequences in the sample encode the same CDR3. Investigators reverse transcribed all isolated RNA, so they sequenced expressed TCRB transcripts. Mean read depth for naive, central memory and regulatory T cell samples was around 3.5 million reads. Profiling relied on immunoSEQ multiplex PCR, and the TCRdb table lists in-frame clones only, not all of them. The sample consists of more than 300,000 clones, roughly 13% of them appearing once. Study-wide results and caveats: Insertions at VDJ junctions were less frequent in type 1 diabetes patients. These patients also deleted more nucleotides at the same junctions.

This clonotype was sampled from a young man in good health. The chain is built from TRBV7-2 and TRBJ2-3; TRBD2 matches at 12 bases. Material: naive CD4+ T cells from blood. CDR3 nucleotides: TGTGCCAGCAGCTTGGGACTAGCGGGTGGCACAGATACGCAGTATTTT. Its protein is CASSLGLAGGTDTQYF. Full variable domain (missing parts from reference TRBV7-2 and TRBJ2-3): GAGVSQSPSNKVTEKGKDVELRCDPISGHTALYWYRQSLGQGLEFLIYFQGNSAPDKSGLPSDRFSAERTGGSVSTLTIQRTQQEDSAVYLCASSLGLAGGTDTQYFGPGTRLTVL.